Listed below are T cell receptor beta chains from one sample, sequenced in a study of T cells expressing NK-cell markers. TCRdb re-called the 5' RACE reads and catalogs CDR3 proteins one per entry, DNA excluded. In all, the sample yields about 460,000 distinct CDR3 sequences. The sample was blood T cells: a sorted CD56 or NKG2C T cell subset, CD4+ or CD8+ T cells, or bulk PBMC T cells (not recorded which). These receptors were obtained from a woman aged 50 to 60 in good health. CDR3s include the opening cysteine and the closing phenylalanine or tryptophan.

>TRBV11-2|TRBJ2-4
CASSPPTSDIQYF
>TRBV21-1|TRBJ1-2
CASRWTVTYPSYGYTF
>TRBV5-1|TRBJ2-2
CASSLTDSDTGELFF
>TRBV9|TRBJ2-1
CASSVRLAGLNEQFF
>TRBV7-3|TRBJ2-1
CASSPWSGDYNEQFF
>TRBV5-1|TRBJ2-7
CASSLVREPPYEQYF
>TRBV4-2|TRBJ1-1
CASSRDRVFEAFF
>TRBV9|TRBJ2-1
CASSGRQTSSYNEQFF
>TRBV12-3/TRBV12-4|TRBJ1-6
CASSPRWRVGSPLHF
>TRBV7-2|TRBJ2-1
CASSLRATYNEQFF
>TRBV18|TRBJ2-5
CASSPGSEVTQYF
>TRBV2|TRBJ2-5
CASTGPGLGQETQYF
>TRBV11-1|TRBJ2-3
CASSLRGRGTSETDTQYF
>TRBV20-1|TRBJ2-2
CSASGDPNTGELFF
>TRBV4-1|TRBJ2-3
CASSQDAASGNTDTQYF
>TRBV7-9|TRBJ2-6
CASSTGQGEGVGANVLTF
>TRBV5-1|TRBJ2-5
CASSLPLAGEEKTQYF
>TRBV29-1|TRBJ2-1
CSVTGTTGGPSLYNEQFF
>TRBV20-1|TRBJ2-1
CSAPSGRGLNEQFF
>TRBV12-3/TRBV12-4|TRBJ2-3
CASSLAGAVKDTQYF
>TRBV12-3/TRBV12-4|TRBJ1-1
CASRRDTQGTEAFF
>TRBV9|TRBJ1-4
CASSSMATNEKLFF
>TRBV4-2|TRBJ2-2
CASSQDPLAAGELFF
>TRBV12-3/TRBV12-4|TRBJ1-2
CASSDPQSDRGYTF
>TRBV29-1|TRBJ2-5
CSVPGGGETQYF
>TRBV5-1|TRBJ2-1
CASSSSTSGRGDDEQFF
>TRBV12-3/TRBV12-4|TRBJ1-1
CASSSPRQPNTEAFF
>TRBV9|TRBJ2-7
CASSVGASGRTYEQYF
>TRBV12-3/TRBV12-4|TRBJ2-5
CASSRQSRLAGEETQYF
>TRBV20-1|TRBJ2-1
CSVPLGLAGQFF
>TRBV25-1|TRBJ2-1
CASSEYGASPNNEQFF
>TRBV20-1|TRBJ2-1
CSASSGLAGGDEQFF
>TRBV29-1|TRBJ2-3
CSVESVGTSGRKAQYF
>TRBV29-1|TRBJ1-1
CSVEARGQDTEAFF
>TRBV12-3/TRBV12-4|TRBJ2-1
CASSPERVTYNEQFF
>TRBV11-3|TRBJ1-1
CASSLEELTEAFF
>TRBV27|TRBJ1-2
CASSALGRGGGYTF
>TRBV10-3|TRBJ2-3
CAISELRGSSTDTQYF
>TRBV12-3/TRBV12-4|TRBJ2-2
CASSRVFGRAPGELFF
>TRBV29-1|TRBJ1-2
CSVGGQAGYTF
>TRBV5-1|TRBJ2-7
CASSLRSGRAEEQYF
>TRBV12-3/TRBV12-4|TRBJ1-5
CASRKSQGDNQPQHF
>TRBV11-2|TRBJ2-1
CASSPLEGYNEQFF
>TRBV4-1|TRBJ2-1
CASSPIREGLGSYNEQFF
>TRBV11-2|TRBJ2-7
CASSPYREQYF
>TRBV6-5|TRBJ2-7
CASIGGRGYEQYF
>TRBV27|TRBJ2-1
CASSLWRFSGLADNEQFF
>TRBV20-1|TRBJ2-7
CSASTSQGSYEQYF
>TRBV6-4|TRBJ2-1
CASSDPGTTPYNEQFF
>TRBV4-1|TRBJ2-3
CASSLGPSGARNTQYF
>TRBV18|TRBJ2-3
CASSPQTGAISTDTQYF
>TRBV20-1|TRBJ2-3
CSARATGTSGTLTDTQYF